The TCR beta chain under discussion was sequenced for a study of Ad26.COV2.S vaccination and SARS-CoV-2 variants. The protocol was immunoSEQ multiplex PCR, while the TCRdb copy is restricted to in-frame clones and leaves out a portion. The top ten clones hold 3.6% of a sample with about 400,000 clones, 88% of them seen once. Germline values: CDR1 LNHDA, CDR2 SQIVND (reference sequence). Germline trimming cut 4 bases from V and 8 bases from J; bases unmatched to any gene: 4. The length of the CDR3 is 12 residues. Treatment described: over 15 received Ad26.COV2.S at low or high dose, single or two shots; about 5 received placebo; per-sample allocation not given. After the first vaccine or placebo injection, samples were drawn on day 63.

The receptor comes from a person aged 18-60 years who received the Ad26.COV2.S COVID-19 vaccine or a placebo. The specimen comprised peripheral blood, sampled in a trial of Ad26.COV2.S vaccine versus placebo. This chain uses TRBV19 with TRBJ1-2; 7 nucleotides line up with TRBD1. The CDR3 nucleotides are TGTGCCAGTAGTAAGGGGGCGAGCGGCTACACCTTC. It translates to CASSKGASGYTF.